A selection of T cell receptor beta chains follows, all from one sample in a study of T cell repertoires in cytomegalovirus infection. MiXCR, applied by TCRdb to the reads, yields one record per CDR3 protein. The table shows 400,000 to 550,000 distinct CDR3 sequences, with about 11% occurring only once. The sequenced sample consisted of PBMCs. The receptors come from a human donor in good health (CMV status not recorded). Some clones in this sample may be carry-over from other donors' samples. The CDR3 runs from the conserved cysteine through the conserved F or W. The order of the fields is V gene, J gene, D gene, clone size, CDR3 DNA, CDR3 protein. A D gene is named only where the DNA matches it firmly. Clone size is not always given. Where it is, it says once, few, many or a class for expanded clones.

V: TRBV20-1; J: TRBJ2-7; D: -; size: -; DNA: TGCAGTGCTCACCAGGTCTCGGATCCCTCCACCTCCTACGAGCAGTACTTC; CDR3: CSAHQVSDPSTSYEQYF
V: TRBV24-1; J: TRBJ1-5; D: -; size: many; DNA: TGTGCCACCAGTGACCCGGGTCCGGCAGGGAATCAGCCCCAGCATTTT; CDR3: CATSDPGPAGNQPQHF
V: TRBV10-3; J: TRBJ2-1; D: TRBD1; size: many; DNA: TGTGCCATCAGTGTAAGGACAGGGACCAATGAGCAGTTCTTC; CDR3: CAISVRTGTNEQFF
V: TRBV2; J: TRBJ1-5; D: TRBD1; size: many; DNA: TGTGCCACCCGCGGGACAGAGGTTCAGCCCCAGCATTTT; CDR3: CATRGTEVQPQHF
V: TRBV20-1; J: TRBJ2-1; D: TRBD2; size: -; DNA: TGCAGTGCTAGAAGCCCTAGCGGGAGTGGTGAGCAGTTCTTC; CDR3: CSARSPSGSGEQFF
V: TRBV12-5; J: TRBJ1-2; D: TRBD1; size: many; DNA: TGTGCTAGTGGTTCCCCGGGGACAGGGGACGGCTACACCTTC; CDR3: CASGSPGTGDGYTF
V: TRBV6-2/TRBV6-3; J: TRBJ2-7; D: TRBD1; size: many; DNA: TGTGCCAGCACCTTTTCAGGGGGCCGAGACGAGCAGTACTTC; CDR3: CASTFSGGRDEQYF
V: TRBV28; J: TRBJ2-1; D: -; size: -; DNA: TGTGCCAGTAGTTCTTCCCAGGGGGGGGAGCAGTTCTTC; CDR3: CASSSSQGGEQFF
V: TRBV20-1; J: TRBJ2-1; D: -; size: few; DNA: TGCAGTGCTAGATCCCCCTCCGGGGACGACAATGAGCAGTTCTTC; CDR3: CSARSPSGDDNEQFF
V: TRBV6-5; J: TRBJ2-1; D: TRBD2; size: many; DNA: TGTGCCAGCAGTTACCGGGAGGGAAGGGGCAATGAGCAGTTCTTC; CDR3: CASSYREGRGNEQFF
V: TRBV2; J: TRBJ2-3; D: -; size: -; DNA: TGTGCCAGCAGTGCCTACGTAGATACGCAGTATTTT; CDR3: CASSAYVDTQYF
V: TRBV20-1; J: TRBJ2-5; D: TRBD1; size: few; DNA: TGCAGTGCTAGAAAGGACAGGGTGGGAGAGACCCAGTACTTC; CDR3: CSARKDRVGETQYF
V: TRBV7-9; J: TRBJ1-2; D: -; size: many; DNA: TGTGCCAGCAGCCGCTTGACAGGTCCGCCCCCCGGCTACACCTTC; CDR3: CASSRLTGPPPGYTF
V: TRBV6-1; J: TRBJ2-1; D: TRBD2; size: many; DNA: TGTGCCAGCACTAGGGGGCTAGCGGGACCCGTCGAAGAGTTCTTC; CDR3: CASTRGLAGPVEEFF
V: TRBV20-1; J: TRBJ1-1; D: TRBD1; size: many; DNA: TGCAGTGCTGGGACAGGGGGCACTGAAGCTTTCTTT; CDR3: CSAGTGGTEAFF
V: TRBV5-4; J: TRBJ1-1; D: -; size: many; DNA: TGTGCCAGCAGCTTGGAGGGGAACCAGGTTGGCACTGAAGCTTTCTTT; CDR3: CASSLEGNQVGTEAFF
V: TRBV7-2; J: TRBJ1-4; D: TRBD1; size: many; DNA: TGTGCCAGCAGCCTTGGGACAGGGGTTAATGAAAAACTGTTTTTT; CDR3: CASSLGTGVNEKLFF
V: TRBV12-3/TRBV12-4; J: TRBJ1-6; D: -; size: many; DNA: TGTGCCAGCAGTTCTGACCAAAAGAAACCCCTCCACTTT; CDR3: CASSSDQKKPLHF
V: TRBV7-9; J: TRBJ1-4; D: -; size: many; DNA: TGTGCCAGCAGCTCCGGGACACTACGGAATGAAAAACTGTTTTTT; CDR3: CASSSGTLRNEKLFF
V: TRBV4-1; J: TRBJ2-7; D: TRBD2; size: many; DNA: TGTGCCAGCAGCCAAGATGGCCCAGGACTAGCGGGGAACTACGAGCAGTACTTC; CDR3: CASSQDGPGLAGNYEQYF
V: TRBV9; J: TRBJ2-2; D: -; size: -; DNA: TGTGCCAGCAGCCCGACTTCCTCCGATACGAAGTACGGGGAGCTGTTTTTT; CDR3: CASSPTSSDTKYGELFF
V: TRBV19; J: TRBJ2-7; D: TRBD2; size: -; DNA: TGTGCCAGTAGTATCGGTAGCGGGAGGTCCTACGAGCAGTACTTC; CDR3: CASSIGSGRSYEQYF
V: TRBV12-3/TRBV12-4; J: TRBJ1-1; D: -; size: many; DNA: TGTGCCAGCAGTTTAGCAGGGTCGAACACTGAAGCTTTCTTT; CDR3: CASSLAGSNTEAFF
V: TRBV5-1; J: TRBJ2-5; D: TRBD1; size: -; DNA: TGCGCCAGCAGCTCGTTGCCGGGACAGGGGACGGAGACCCAGTACTTC; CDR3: CASSSLPGQGTETQYF
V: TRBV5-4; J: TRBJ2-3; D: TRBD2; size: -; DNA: TGTGCCAGCAGCGCGACTAGCGGGGGGGGAGATACGCAGTATTTT; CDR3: CASSATSGGGDTQYF
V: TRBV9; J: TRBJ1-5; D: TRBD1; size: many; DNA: TGTGCCAGCAGCTCAGGGGGCGGAGGAAGCAATCAGCCCCAGCATTTT; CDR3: CASSSGGGGSNQPQHF
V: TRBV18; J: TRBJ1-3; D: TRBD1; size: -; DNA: TGTGCCAGCTCACCTCTCACAGGGGTCTCTGGAAACACCATATATTTT; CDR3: CASSPLTGVSGNTIYF
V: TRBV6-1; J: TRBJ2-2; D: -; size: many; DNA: TGTGCCAGCATGAGGAGCCTAAACACCGGGGAGCTGTTTTTT; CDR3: CASMRSLNTGELFF
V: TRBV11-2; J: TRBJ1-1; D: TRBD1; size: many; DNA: TGTGCCAGCAGCCTGGGACAGGGAATGATGAACACTGAAGCTTTCTTT; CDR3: CASSLGQGMMNTEAFF
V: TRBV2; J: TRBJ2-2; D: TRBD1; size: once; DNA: TGTGCCAGGGACAGGGCCGTGAACACCGGGGAGCTGTTTTTT; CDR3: CARDRAVNTGELFF
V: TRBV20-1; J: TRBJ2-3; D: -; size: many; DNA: TGCAGTGCTAGAGGCCCCCCGCGCACAGATACGCAGTATTTT; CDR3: CSARGPPRTDTQYF